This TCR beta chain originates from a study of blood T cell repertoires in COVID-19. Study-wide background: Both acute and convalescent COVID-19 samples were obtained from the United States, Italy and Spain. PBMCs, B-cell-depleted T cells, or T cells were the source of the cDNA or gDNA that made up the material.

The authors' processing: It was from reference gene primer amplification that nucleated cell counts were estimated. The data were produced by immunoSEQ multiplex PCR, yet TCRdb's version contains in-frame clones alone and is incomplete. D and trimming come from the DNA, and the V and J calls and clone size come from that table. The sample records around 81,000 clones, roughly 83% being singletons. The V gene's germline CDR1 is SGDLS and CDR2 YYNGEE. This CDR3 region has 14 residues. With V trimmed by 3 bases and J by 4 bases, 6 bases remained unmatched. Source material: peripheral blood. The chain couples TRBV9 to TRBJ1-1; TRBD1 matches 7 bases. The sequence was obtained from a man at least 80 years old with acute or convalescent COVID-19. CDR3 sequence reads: CASSGRGEGTEAFF. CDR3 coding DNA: TGTGCCAGCAGCGGCAGGGGGGAAGGCACTGAAGCTTTCTTT.